The present T cell receptor beta chain was sequenced within a study of T cell responses to AZD1222 COVID-19 vaccine. Whole-study findings and limits: White British donors predominated, females outnumbered males, and clonal diversity was possibly underestimated.

Note on this clone: What it binds is not known.

Germline V gene sequence: CDR1 MGHRA, CDR2 YSYEKL. After removal of 5 bases from V and 1 base from J, the junction contained 8 bases not matched to a gene. This CDR3 has 17 residues. Sequencing was performed with immunoSEQ multiplex PCR; in TCRdb, only in-frame clones are kept and a portion is missing. This sample carries about 150,000 clones, around 94% of them seen once, and the ten largest clones take around 1.3%. This rearrangement joins TRBV4-1 to TRBJ2-4; the match to TRBD2 covers 10 bases. The sample here was peripheral blood, taken on day 0 of AZD1222 vaccination. The sequence derives from an adult in good health. The CDR3 sequence is CASSALSGGSAKNIQYF. The CDR3 DNA follows: TGCGCCAGCAGCGCCCTTAGCGGGGGGTCTGCCAAAAACATTCAGTACTTC.